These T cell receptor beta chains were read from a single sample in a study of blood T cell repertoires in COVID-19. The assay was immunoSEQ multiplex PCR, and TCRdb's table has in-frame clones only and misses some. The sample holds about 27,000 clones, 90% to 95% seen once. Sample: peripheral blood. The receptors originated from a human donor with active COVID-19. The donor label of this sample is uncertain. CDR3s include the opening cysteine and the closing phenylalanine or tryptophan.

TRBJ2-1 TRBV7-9 CASSFTGTGGNEQFF
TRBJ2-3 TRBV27 CASSQTGSEDTQYF
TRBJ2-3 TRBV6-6 CASSSTRLAGKHTQYF
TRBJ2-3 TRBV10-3 CAISAELRDTQYF
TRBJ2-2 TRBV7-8 CASLRLAGLGELFF
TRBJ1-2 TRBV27 CASSLSDREGYGYTF
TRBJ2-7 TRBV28 CASSSPGEAYEQYF
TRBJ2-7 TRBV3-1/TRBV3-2 CASSQVPSGTYEQYF
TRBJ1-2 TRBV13 CASSLQGSPYGYTF
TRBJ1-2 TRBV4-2 CASSQAEKSGKDGYTF
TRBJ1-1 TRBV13 CASSSRDRGRLNTEAFF
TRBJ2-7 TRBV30 CAVLAGDSYEQYF
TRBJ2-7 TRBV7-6 CASSWTENRNEQYF
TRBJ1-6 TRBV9 CASSGQQGSYNSPLHF
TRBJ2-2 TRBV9 CASSVDGGGFTGELFF
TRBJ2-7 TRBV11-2 CASSPGLANYEQYF
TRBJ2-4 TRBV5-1 CASSATGTPAKNIQYF
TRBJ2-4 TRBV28 CASSLSGRAKNIQYF
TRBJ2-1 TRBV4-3 CASSQDPSGSSYNEQFF
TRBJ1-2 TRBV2 CASSEGQSTNYGYTF
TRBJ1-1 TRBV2 CASSTGQGEFRAFF
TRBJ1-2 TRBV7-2 CASSLRSGYGYTF
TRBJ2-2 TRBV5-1 CASRPGQGNTGELFF
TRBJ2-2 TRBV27 CASSVRGQLGGELFF
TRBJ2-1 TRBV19 CASSIRTGGSAGEQFF
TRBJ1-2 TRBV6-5 CASQPAGNYGYTF
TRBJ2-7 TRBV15 CATRYEVSYEQYF
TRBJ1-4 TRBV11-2 CASRRQGGNEKLFF
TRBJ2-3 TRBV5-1 CASRGLFTDTQYF
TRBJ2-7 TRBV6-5 CASQSPTAYYEQYF
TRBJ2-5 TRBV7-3 CASSRQGASETQYF
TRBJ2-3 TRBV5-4 CASSFSQGTQHTQYF
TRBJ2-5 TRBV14 CASSQLAGGLKTQYF
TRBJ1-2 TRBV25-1 CASFGAGRGGYTF
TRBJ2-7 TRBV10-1 CASSRTGPYEQYF
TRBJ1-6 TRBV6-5 CASSYTGQGGNSPLHF
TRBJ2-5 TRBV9 CASSVAYRGQTQYF
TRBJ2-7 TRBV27 CASRDYYEQYF
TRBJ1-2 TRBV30 CACRQGLYGYTF
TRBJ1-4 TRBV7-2 CASSLRGEKLFF
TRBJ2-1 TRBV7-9 CASTSRLGPPTPRGQFF
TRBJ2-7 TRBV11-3 CASSLDRGGHYEQYF
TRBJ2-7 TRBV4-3 CASSQESKADEQYF
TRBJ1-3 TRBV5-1 CASSSGTGVTGNTIYF
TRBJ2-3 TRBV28 CASSGGQTLTQYF
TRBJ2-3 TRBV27 CASSLSRGAPDTQYF
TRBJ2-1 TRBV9 CASTLAGAGDEQFF
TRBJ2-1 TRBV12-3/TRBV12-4 CASTQGAYNEQFF
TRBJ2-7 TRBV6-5 CASSRTGGEQYF
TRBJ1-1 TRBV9 CASSVGGGATEAFF
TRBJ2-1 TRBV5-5 CASSLFGDAQFF
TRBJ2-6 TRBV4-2 CASNHRDRESSGANVLTF
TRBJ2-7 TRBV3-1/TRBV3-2 CASSHGTSAKIAYEQYF
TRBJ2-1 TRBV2 CASSDSGGAYNEQFF
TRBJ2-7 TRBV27 CASRLYREGEEQYF
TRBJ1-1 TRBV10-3 CAISGLGRGSSTEAFF
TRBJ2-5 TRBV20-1 CSASFVSGGTQETQYF
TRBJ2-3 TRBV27 CASRRGGSTDTQYF
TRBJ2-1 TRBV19 CASSLDRGAYNEQFF